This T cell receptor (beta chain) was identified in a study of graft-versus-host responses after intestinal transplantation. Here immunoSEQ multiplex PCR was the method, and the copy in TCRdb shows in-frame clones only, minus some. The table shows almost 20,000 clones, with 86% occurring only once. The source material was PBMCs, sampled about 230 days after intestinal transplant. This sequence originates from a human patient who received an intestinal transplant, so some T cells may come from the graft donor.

The CDR3 coding sequence is TGTGCCAGCAGTGAGGGGAACACCGGGGAGCTGTTTTTT. Amino acids: CASSEGNTGELFF. The V call is TRBV6-4, the J call TRBJ2-2, with D unclear. This CDR3 has 13 amino acids. The germline V gene has CDR1 MRHNA and CDR2 SNTAGT. Trimming pared 3 bases from V and 1 base from J, leaving 3 bases between.